This TCR beta chain was captured by sequencing in a study of CD8 T cells in ankylosing spondylitis. Study-level results: Disease-linked clones, CD8+, were relatively rare in peripheral blood. Significant enrichment of disease-linked clones was reportedly seen in matched ankylosing spondylitis synovial fluid.

This CDR3 spans 15 amino acids. With 0 bases removed from V and 1 base from J, the gap between germline ends came to 12 bases. Germline CDR1 DFQATT, CDR2 SNEGSKA (reference sequence). TCRdb reprocessed the 5' RACE reads via MiXCR and lists one record per CDR3 protein. The sample lists 300,000 to 350,000 distinct CDR3 sequences, around 20% occurring once. In the case of this clonotype: No antigen is known for it.

Sequencing used blood, either unsorted or a sorted T cell fraction (not recorded which). The V gene is TRBV20-1, the J gene TRBJ1-1, with D possibly TRBD1 on 5 matching bases. The TCR originated in a female donor with ankylosing spondylitis or in good health (not recorded which). As DNA, the CDR3 is TGCAGTGCTAGAGATAGGGACGGACCGAACACTGAAGCTTTCTTT. Its translation is CSARDRDGPNTEAFF.